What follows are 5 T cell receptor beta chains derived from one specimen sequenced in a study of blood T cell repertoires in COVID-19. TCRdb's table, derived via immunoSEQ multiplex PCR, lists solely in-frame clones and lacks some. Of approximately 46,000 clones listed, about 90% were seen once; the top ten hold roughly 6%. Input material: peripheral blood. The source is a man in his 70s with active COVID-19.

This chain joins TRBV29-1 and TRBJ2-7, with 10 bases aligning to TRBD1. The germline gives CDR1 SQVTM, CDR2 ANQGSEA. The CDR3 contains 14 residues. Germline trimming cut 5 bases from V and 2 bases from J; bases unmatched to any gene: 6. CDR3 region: CSVSTGGAAYEQYF. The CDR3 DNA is TGCAGCGTTTCGACAGGGGGCGCGGCCTACGAGCAGTACTTC.

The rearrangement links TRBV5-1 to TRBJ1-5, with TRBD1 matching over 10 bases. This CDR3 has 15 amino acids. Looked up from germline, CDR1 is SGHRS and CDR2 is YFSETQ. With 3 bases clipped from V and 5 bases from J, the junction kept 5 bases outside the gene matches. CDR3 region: CASSSGQGNDQPQHF. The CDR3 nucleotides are TGCGCCAGCAGCTCGGGACAGGGGAACGATCAGCCCCAGCATTTT.

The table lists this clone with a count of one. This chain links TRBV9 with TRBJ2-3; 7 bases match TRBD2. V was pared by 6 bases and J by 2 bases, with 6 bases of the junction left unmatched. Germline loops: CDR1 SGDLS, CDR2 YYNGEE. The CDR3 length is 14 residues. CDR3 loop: CASTVRGSTDTQYF. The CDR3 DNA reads TGTGCCAGCACGGTGCGGGGGTCCACAGATACGCAGTATTTT.

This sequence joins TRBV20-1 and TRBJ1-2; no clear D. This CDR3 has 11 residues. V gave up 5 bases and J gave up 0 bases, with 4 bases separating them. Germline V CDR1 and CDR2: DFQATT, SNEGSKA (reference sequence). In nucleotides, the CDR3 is TGCAGTGCTCCAGCTAACTATGGCTACACCTTC. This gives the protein CSAPANYGYTF.

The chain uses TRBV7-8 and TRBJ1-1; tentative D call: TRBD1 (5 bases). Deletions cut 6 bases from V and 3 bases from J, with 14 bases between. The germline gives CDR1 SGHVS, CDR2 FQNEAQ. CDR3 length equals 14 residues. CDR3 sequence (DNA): TGTGCCAGCAGACAACCCGCGGGGGACACTGAAGCTTTCTTT. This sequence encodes CASRQPAGDTEAFF.